The present T cell receptor beta chain was sequenced within a study of blood T cell repertoires in COVID-19. TCRdb's table, derived via immunoSEQ multiplex PCR, lists solely in-frame clones and lacks some. The table records some 230,000 clones, 82% of them present only once. Germline CDR1 and CDR2: MNHEY and SMNVEV (reference sequence). This CDR3 spans 13 amino acids. Trimming pared 3 bases from V and 6 bases from J, leaving 11 bases between. Sequencing was done on a sample of PBMCs or T cells enriched from blood (not recorded which). This receptor was identified in a man in his forties who had recovered from COVID-19. This chain connects TRBV27 to TRBJ1-2, with a possible D match to TRBD1 (6 bases). The CDR3 DNA reads as TGTGCCAGCAGTTTGAGGCCAGGGGATGGCTACACCTTC. Translation gives CASSLRPGDGYTF.